A selection of T cell receptor beta chains follows, all from one sample in a study of blood T cell repertoires in COVID-19. Only in-frame clones appear in the TCRdb table, and some are missing; sequencing was by immunoSEQ multiplex PCR. The data hold 85,000 to 110,000 clones, with under 90% observed a single time. The sequencing input was peripheral blood. These receptors came from a human donor in a cohort sampled during active or convalescent COVID-19. CDR3s include the opening cysteine and the closing phenylalanine or tryptophan. Each record gives: V gene, J gene, clone size, D gene, CDR3 protein, CDR3 DNA. The D gene is left open where the match is weak. For some rows the clone size is stated as once, few or many, or as a class when expanded; others skip it.

V: TRBV4-1; J: TRBJ2-2; size: -; D: -; CDR3: CASSQDPGYTGELFF; DNA: TGCGCCAGCAGCCAAGACCCGGGGTACACCGGGGAGCTGTTTTTT
V: TRBV28; J: TRBJ1-1; size: -; D: TRBD1; CDR3: CASKTPGTGFTEAFF; DNA: TGTGCCAGCAAAACCCCCGGGACAGGGTTCACTGAAGCTTTCTTT
V: TRBV2; J: TRBJ1-5; size: -; D: -; CDR3: CASRRTVLSSNQPQHF; DNA: TGTGCCAGCAGAAGGACAGTCCTCTCAAGCAATCAGCCCCAGCATTTT
V: TRBV3-1/TRBV3-2; J: TRBJ2-5; size: few; D: TRBD2; CDR3: CASSQASGGAETQYF; DNA: TGTGCCAGCAGCCAAGCCAGCGGGGGGGCAGAGACCCAGTACTTC
V: TRBV20-1; J: TRBJ2-1; size: -; D: -; CDR3: CSASVSNEQFF; DNA: TGCAGTGCTTCAGTCAGCAATGAGCAGTTCTTC
V: TRBV29-1; J: TRBJ2-7; size: -; D: -; CDR3: CSVSPGLGRLPQYF; DNA: TGCAGCGTTTCACCGGGACTGGGGAGGCTACCGCAGTACTTC
V: TRBV5-1; J: TRBJ1-6; size: -; D: -; CDR3: CASSLGGQYNSPLHF; DNA: TGCGCCAGCAGCTTGGGTGGACAGTATAATTCACCCCTCCACTTT
V: TRBV28; J: TRBJ2-1; size: -; D: TRBD1; CDR3: CASSSGTDLYNEQFF; DNA: TGTGCCAGCAGTTCCGGGACAGACCTATACAATGAGCAGTTCTTC
V: TRBV6-4; J: TRBJ1-5; size: -; D: -; CDR3: CARRPGTGGGQPQHF; DNA: TGTGCCAGAAGACCCGGGACCGGGGGGGGTCAGCCCCAGCATTTT
V: TRBV10-3; J: TRBJ1-2; size: -; D: TRBD1; CDR3: CAIAGGTGAPSNYGYTF; DNA: TGTGCCATCGCGGGGGGGACAGGGGCCCCATCTAACTATGGCTACACCTTC
V: TRBV5-5; J: TRBJ1-2; size: -; D: TRBD1; CDR3: CASRNRGGYTF; DNA: TGTGCCAGCAGAAACAGGGGGGGCTACACCTTC
V: TRBV14; J: TRBJ2-7; size: -; D: TRBD1; CDR3: CASSPGGQQYF; DNA: TGTGCCAGCAGCCCAGGGGGACAGCAGTACTTC
V: TRBV18; J: TRBJ2-7; size: -; D: TRBD2; CDR3: CASSPAGGTYEQYF; DNA: TGTGCCAGCTCACCGGCGGGGGGCACCTACGAGCAGTACTTC
V: TRBV4-1; J: TRBJ2-3; size: -; D: TRBD2; CDR3: CASSQPLAVRGGTDTQYF; DNA: TGCGCCAGCAGCCAACCTTTAGCGGTGCGGGGGGGTACAGATACGCAGTATTTT
V: TRBV27; J: TRBJ2-7; size: -; D: -; CDR3: CASSLVTTPSYEQYF; DNA: TGTGCCAGCAGTTTAGTTACAACCCCCTCCTACGAGCAGTACTTC
V: TRBV6-5; J: TRBJ1-6; size: -; D: TRBD1; CDR3: CASIGQENSPLHF; DNA: TGTGCCAGCATTGGACAGGAGAATTCACCCCTCCACTTT
V: TRBV28; J: TRBJ2-1; size: -; D: -; CDR3: CASSLAGRNEQFF; DNA: TGTGCCAGCAGTTTAGCGGGGCGCAATGAGCAGTTCTTC
V: TRBV3-1/TRBV3-2; J: TRBJ1-1; size: -; D: -; CDR3: CASSQGRRVYHNTEAFF; DNA: TGTGCCAGCAGCCAAGGCCGCCGGGTCTACCACAACACTGAAGCTTTCTTT
V: TRBV3-1/TRBV3-2; J: TRBJ1-2; size: -; D: -; CDR3: CASSQSDKRDYGYTF; DNA: TGTGCCAGCAGCCAGTCCGATAAACGGGACTATGGCTACACCTTC
V: TRBV9; J: TRBJ2-3; size: -; D: TRBD2; CDR3: CASSPPSGGETDTQYF; DNA: TGTGCCAGCAGCCCTCCCTCGGGGGGGGAGACAGATACGCAGTATTTT
V: TRBV6-2/TRBV6-3; J: TRBJ1-6; size: -; D: -; CDR3: CASSYMGQASPLHF; DNA: TGTGCCAGCAGTTATATGGGACAAGCTTCACCCCTCCACTTT
V: TRBV12-3/TRBV12-4; J: TRBJ1-4; size: -; D: -; CDR3: CASSFGQGIKLFF; DNA: TGTGCCAGCAGTTTCGGCCAGGGGATAAAACTGTTTTTT
V: TRBV21-1; J: TRBJ1-1; size: -; D: -; CDR3: CASSKDGWANTEAFF; DNA: TGTGCCAGCAGCAAAGATGGGTGGGCGAACACTGAAGCTTTCTTT
V: TRBV7-3; J: TRBJ1-5; size: -; D: -; CDR3: CASSLDAGQPQHF; DNA: TGTGCCAGCAGCTTAGATGCCGGTCAGCCCCAGCATTTT
V: TRBV7-9; J: TRBJ2-1; size: -; D: TRBD1; CDR3: CASSLGGQGKFF; DNA: TGTGCCAGCAGCTTAGGAGGACAGGGCAAATTCTTC
V: TRBV7-9; J: TRBJ2-3; size: -; D: -; CDR3: CASSPVRHTDTQYF; DNA: TGTGCCAGCAGCCCGGTGCGGCACACAGATACGCAGTATTTT
V: TRBV28; J: TRBJ2-1; size: -; D: TRBD2; CDR3: CASSLVGLAGGRGTYNEQFF; DNA: TGTGCCAGCAGTTTAGTGGGACTAGCGGGGGGCCGGGGGACCTACAATGAGCAGTTCTTC
V: TRBV19; J: TRBJ1-5; size: once; D: -; CDR3: CASSIPGQPQHF; DNA: TGTGCCAGTAGTATACCCGGGCAGCCCCAGCATTTT
V: TRBV11-2; J: TRBJ2-1; size: -; D: TRBD2; CDR3: CASSLTGGLRDEQFF; DNA: TGTGCCAGCAGCTTAACGGGGGGGCTGAGGGATGAGCAGTTCTTC
V: TRBV19; J: TRBJ2-1; size: -; D: TRBD1; CDR3: CASSILPDAGTGRYNEQFF; DNA: TGTGCCAGTAGTATACTTCCCGATGCTGGGACAGGCCGTTACAATGAGCAGTTCTTC
V: TRBV7-9; J: TRBJ1-1; size: -; D: -; CDR3: CASSRGYGNLNTEAFF; DNA: TGTGCCAGCAGCCGAGGGTATGGCAACCTGAACACTGAAGCTTTCTTT
V: TRBV3-1/TRBV3-2; J: TRBJ1-2; size: -; D: TRBD1; CDR3: CASSRSWTGSDGYTF; DNA: TGTGCCAGCAGCCGGTCCTGGACAGGGAGTGATGGCTACACCTTC
V: TRBV15; J: TRBJ1-2; size: -; D: -; CDR3: CATSNPPGLWDYGYTF; DNA: TGTGCCACCAGCAACCCTCCCGGGTTGTGGGACTATGGCTACACCTTC
V: TRBV30; J: TRBJ1-4; size: -; D: TRBD1; CDR3: CAWTRDRVGEKLFF; DNA: TGTGCCTGGACGCGAGACAGGGTAGGAGAAAAACTGTTTTTT
V: TRBV25-1; J: TRBJ1-2; size: -; D: TRBD1; CDR3: CASRSTGGHGYTF; DNA: TGTGCCAGCAGGTCGACAGGGGGCCATGGCTACACCTTC
V: TRBV11-3; J: TRBJ2-3; size: -; D: -; CDR3: CASSSRGSDTQYF; DNA: TGTGCCAGCAGCTCGAGGGGGTCAGATACGCAGTATTTT
V: TRBV4-1; J: TRBJ2-1; size: -; D: -; CDR3: CASSRGPDRDTYNEQFF; DNA: TGCGCCAGCAGCCGCGGGCCGGACAGAGACACCTACAATGAGCAGTTCTTC
V: TRBV19; J: TRBJ1-4; size: few; D: -; CDR3: CASGGLGIEKLFF; DNA: TGTGCCAGCGGGGGGTTAGGGATTGAAAAACTGTTTTTT
V: TRBV20-1; J: TRBJ1-2; size: -; D: -; CDR3: CSGQLDYGYTF; DNA: TGCAGTGGCCAGTTGGACTATGGCTACACCTTC
V: TRBV30; J: TRBJ2-2; size: -; D: -; CDR3: CAWSEQDTGELFF; DNA: TGTGCCTGGAGCGAACAGGACACCGGGGAGCTGTTTTTT
V: TRBV1; J: TRBJ1-1; size: -; D: -; CDR3: CTSSHEDRGADEAFF; DNA: TGCACCAGCAGCCATGAGGACAGGGGCGCAGATGAAGCTTTCTTT
V: TRBV14; J: TRBJ1-2; size: -; D: TRBD1; CDR3: CASSPLGAGGLYYGYTF; DNA: TGTGCCAGCAGCCCTCTAGGGGCAGGGGGCCTCTACTATGGCTACACCTTC
V: TRBV7-2; J: TRBJ1-6; size: -; D: -; CDR3: CASSLQGGSPLHF; DNA: TGTGCCAGCAGCTTACAGGGTGGGTCACCCCTCCACTTT
V: TRBV10-3; J: TRBJ1-1; size: -; D: TRBD1; CDR3: CAIGDRGGTEAFF; DNA: TGTGCCATCGGCGACAGGGGAGGAACTGAAGCTTTCTTT
V: TRBV7-9; J: TRBJ1-2; size: -; D: TRBD1; CDR3: CASSLFRGPNYGYTF; DNA: TGTGCCAGCAGCTTATTCAGGGGGCCTAACTATGGCTACACCTTC
V: TRBV5-1; J: TRBJ2-7; size: once; D: -; CDR3: CASSIHRESYEQYF; DNA: TGCGCCAGCAGCATCCACAGGGAATCCTACGAGCAGTACTTC
V: TRBV15; J: TRBJ1-2; size: once; D: -; CDR3: CATSRDLSANYGYTF; DNA: TGTGCCACCAGCAGAGATTTGAGTGCTAACTATGGCTACACCTTC
V: TRBV5-4; J: TRBJ1-6; size: -; D: -; CDR3: CASSLAGSGPWSLHF; DNA: TGTGCCAGCAGCTTGGCCGGTTCAGGGCCATGGTCCCTCCACTTT
V: TRBV7-6; J: TRBJ2-5; size: -; D: -; CDR3: CASSLGSSAETQYF; DNA: TGTGCCAGCAGCTTAGGCTCTAGCGCTGAGACCCAGTACTTC
V: TRBV5-1; J: TRBJ2-3; size: -; D: -; CDR3: CASSLGYPTSTDTQYF; DNA: TGCGCCAGCAGCTTGGGCTACCCGACTAGCACAGATACGCAGTATTTT
V: TRBV11-3; J: TRBJ1-3; size: -; D: TRBD1; CDR3: CASSSTGTAGNTIYF; DNA: TGTGCCAGCAGCTCGACAGGGACAGCTGGAAACACCATATATTTT
V: TRBV5-1; J: TRBJ2-7; size: -; D: TRBD1; CDR3: CASSHRDQQGPPFNEQYF; DNA: TGCGCCAGCAGCCATCGAGACCAACAGGGGCCCCCTTTCAACGAGCAGTACTTC